The clone carrying this T cell receptor (beta chain) shows up as medium-sized by frequency. This entry belongs to a study of cytomegalovirus exposure and HLA in healthy donors. Germline CDR1 reads LGHNA; CDR2 reads YNFKEQ. J lost 0 bases, V lost 5 bases, and 0 bases had no gene match. This CDR3 has 16 residues. Vbeta (60) and Jbeta (13) primers were used in the PCR. Here immunoSEQ multiplex PCR was the method, and the copy in TCRdb shows in-frame clones only, minus some. There are 150,000 or so clones in the sample, with around 2.4% held by the top ten. The sequenced sample consisted of PBMCs. The chain uses TRBV4-2 and TRBJ2-2; 13 bases match TRBD2. The source of this sequence is a young woman in good health and CMV-seronegative. This CDR3 is CASSGLAGANTGELFF. CDR3 DNA sequence: TGTGCCAGCAGCGGACTAGCGGGAGCGAACACCGGGGAGCTGTTTTTT.